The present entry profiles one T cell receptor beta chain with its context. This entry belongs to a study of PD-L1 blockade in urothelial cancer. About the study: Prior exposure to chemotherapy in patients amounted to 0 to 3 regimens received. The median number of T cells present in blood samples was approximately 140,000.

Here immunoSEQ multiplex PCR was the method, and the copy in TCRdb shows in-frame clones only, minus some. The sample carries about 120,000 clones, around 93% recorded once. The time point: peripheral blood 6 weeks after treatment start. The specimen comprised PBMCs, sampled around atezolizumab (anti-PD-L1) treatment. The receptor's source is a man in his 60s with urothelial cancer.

The CDR3 DNA sequence: TGTGCCAGCAGTCCCGCAGGGGGTGAGAGCACAGATACGCAGTATTTT. It translates to CASSPAGGESTDTQYF. J is TRBJ2-3 and V is TRBV28; 7 positions match TRBD1. This CDR3 has 16 residues. CDR1 and CDR2 (germline): MDHEN, SYDVKM. The J segment lost 0 bases and the V segment lost 5 bases, leaving 8 bases of the junction unmatched. The full variable domain, completed using reference TRBV28 and TRBJ2-3, is DVKVTQSSRYLVKRTGEKVFLECVQDMDHENMFWYRQDPGLGLRLIYFSYDVKMKEKGDIPEGYSVSREKKERFSLILESASTNQTSMYLCASSPAGGESTDTQYFGPGTRLTVL.